This TCR beta chain was sequenced during a study of blood T cell repertoires in COVID-19. Produced via immunoSEQ multiplex PCR; TCRdb's table is partial and in-frame only. This sample has 150,000 to 180,000 clones; 60% to 85% occur once, and the top ten carry approximately 1.8%. V lost 5 bases, J lost 5 bases, and 10 bases stayed unmatched. CDR1 is SGHTA and CDR2 is FQGNSA in the germline V gene. CDR3 length equals 15 residues. The V call is TRBV7-2, the J call TRBJ1-1; 8 bases align to TRBD1. Sequenced sample: peripheral blood. The TCR originated in a man older than 75 with acute or convalescent COVID-19. CDR3 amino acids: CASSGRGPHWTEAFF. The CDR3 coding sequence is TGTGCCAGCAGCGGCAGGGGGCCCCACTGGACTGAAGCTTTCTTT.